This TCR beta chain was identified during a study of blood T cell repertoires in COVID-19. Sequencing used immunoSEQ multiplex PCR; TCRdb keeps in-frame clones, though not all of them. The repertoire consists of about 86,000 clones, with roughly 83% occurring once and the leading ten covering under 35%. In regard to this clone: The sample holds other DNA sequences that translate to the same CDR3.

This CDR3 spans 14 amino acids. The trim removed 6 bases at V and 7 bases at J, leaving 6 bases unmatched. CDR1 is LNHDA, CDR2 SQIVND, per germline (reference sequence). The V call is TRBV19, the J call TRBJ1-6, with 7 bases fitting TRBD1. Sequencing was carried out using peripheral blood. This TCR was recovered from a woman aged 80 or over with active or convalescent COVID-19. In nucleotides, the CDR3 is TGTGCCAGTAGCACTACAGGGGACAATTCACCCCTCCACTTT. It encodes CASSTTGDNSPLHF.